This paragraph reports one T cell receptor (beta chain). The antigen remains undetermined. The V gene end was trimmed by 6 bases and the J gene end by 7 bases; junction bases not matched to a gene: 9. Germline CDR1 WNHNN, CDR2 SYGVQD (reference sequence). The CDR3 is made up of 14 amino acids. This sample was taken from a study of high-grade serous ovarian cancer treatment subgroups. Study context: Each sample yielded on average around 7,000 unique TCR beta rearrangements from 13,000 or so reads. Whole-study findings and limits: Spatial context was lost because tumors were sequenced in bulk. Tumors within one patient showed repertoire similarity of roughly 0.1 to 0.85. Repertoire analysis covered CDR3 alone, not CDR1 or CDR2.

Tumor tissue was taken before any definitive surgery or chemotherapy was given. TCRdb's copy holds only in-frame clones and misses some; the assay was immunoSEQ multiplex PCR. The sample holds under 15,000 clones, around 90% seen once. The chain is built from TRBV10-1 and TRBJ2-3, with 8 bases matching TRBD1. Sequencing was carried out using tumor tissue. This clonotype originated in a human donor with high-grade serous ovarian cancer. CDR3 sequence (DNA): TGCGCCAGCAGCCCCGGGACAGGAAAAAATACGCAGTATTTT. Residues: CASSPGTGKNTQYF.